Sequencing of this T cell receptor (beta chain) was carried out in a study of blood T cell repertoires in COVID-19. The wider study: Spain, Italy and the United States supplied samples that represented acute and convalescent COVID-19.

The CDR3 contains 14 residues. Germline-derived CDR1 and CDR2 are ENHRY and SYGVKD. With 0 bases removed from V and 3 bases from J, the gap between germline ends came to 9 bases. Per the study methods: Estimated nucleated cell counts came from reference gene primer amplification. The protocol was immunoSEQ multiplex PCR, while the TCRdb copy is restricted to in-frame clones and leaves out a portion. That table is the source of V, J and clone size, and D and trimming were worked out from the DNA. The table lists around 94,000 clones, approximately 92% of them singletons. This chain links TRBV10-3 with TRBJ2-7; a weak D match, TRBD2 (5 bases). Sequencing was done on a sample of peripheral blood. The TCR was taken from a man younger than 35 with acute or convalescent COVID-19. CDR3 loop: CAISESFGVYEQYF. The CDR3 coding sequence is TGTGCCATCAGTGAGTCTTTCGGGGTCTACGAGCAGTACTTC.